Listed below are T cell receptor beta chains from one sample, sequenced in a study of CD8+ T cells in alopecia areata. Sequenced by immunoSEQ multiplex PCR; TCRdb stores in-frame clones only, minus some. This table holds some 200,000 clones, under 60% found once. Sequences were derived from CD4+ T cells sorted from blood, sampled at week 4, from a patient treated with tofacitinib. The receptors originated from a human donor with alopecia areata. The CDR3 runs from the conserved cysteine through the conserved F or W. The order of the fields is D gene, V gene, clone size, J gene, CDR3 DNA, CDR3 protein. A D gene is named only where the DNA matches it firmly. Rows give clone size only sometimes, using once, few, many, or a class for an expanded clone.

D gene: NA; V gene: TRBV20-1; clone size: NA; J gene: TRBJ1-2; CDR3 DNA: TGCAGTTCGGATGGCTACACCTTC; CDR3 protein: CSSDGYTF
D gene: NA; V gene: TRBV29-1; clone size: NA; J gene: TRBJ2-4; CDR3 DNA: TGCAGCGCAGGGACGGTCCTAGCCAAAAACATTCAGTACTTC; CDR3 protein: CSAGTVLAKNIQYF
D gene: TRBD1; V gene: TRBV30; clone size: few; J gene: TRBJ1-6; CDR3 DNA: TGTGCCTGGAGTGCCGCGGGACAGAGTCCGTTATCGGCACCCCTCCACTTT; CDR3 protein: CAWSAAGQSPLSAPLHF
D gene: NA; V gene: TRBV25-1; clone size: NA; J gene: TRBJ2-3; CDR3 DNA: TGTGCCAGCAGTGATCCCCCTTCACCCTTCATCGCAGATACGCAGTATTTT; CDR3 protein: CASSDPPSPFIADTQYF
D gene: TRBD2; V gene: TRBV14; clone size: few; J gene: TRBJ2-1; CDR3 DNA: TGTGCCAGCAGCCAAGTTAGCGGGGGTCCGCTTTATCCGTTCTTC; CDR3 protein: CASSQVSGGPLYPFF
D gene: NA; V gene: TRBV4-3; clone size: NA; J gene: TRBJ1-2; CDR3 DNA: TGCGCCAGCAGCCAAGGAGGGCTTCCGGACTATGGCTACACCTTC; CDR3 protein: CASSQGGLPDYGYTF
D gene: NA; V gene: TRBV25-1; clone size: NA; J gene: TRBJ2-3; CDR3 DNA: TGTGCCAGCAGTGAAGAACAGGGAAAGGCCCGCACAGATACGCAGTATTTT; CDR3 protein: CASSEEQGKARTDTQYF
D gene: TRBD2; V gene: TRBV29-1; clone size: NA; J gene: TRBJ2-3; CDR3 DNA: TGCAGCGTTGAACTAGCGGGGGGACGTGGAGATACGCAGTATTTT; CDR3 protein: CSVELAGGRGDTQYF
D gene: NA; V gene: TRBV7-2; clone size: few; J gene: TRBJ2-7; CDR3 DNA: TGTGCCAGCAGCTTATGGGGGGCGAAATTCCACGAGCAGTACTTC; CDR3 protein: CASSLWGAKFHEQYF
D gene: NA; V gene: TRBV2; clone size: NA; J gene: TRBJ2-3; CDR3 DNA: TGTGCCAGCAGAGGCCAGGGCCCAGATACGCAGTATTTT; CDR3 protein: CASRGQGPDTQYF
D gene: TRBD1; V gene: TRBV29-1; clone size: NA; J gene: TRBJ2-1; CDR3 DNA: TGCAGCGTTGACGCAGGGGGAACCTACAATGAGCAGTTCTTC; CDR3 protein: CSVDAGGTYNEQFF
D gene: NA; V gene: TRBV5-1; clone size: few; J gene: TRBJ2-4; CDR3 DNA: TGCGCCAGCAGCCGAGCACAGGGCGTCAAAAACATTCAGTACTTC; CDR3 protein: CASSRAQGVKNIQYF
D gene: NA; V gene: TRBV25-1; clone size: NA; J gene: TRBJ2-5; CDR3 DNA: TGTGCCAGCAGGGACCCGGGCAAAGAGACCCAGTACTTC; CDR3 protein: CASRDPGKETQYF
D gene: TRBD1; V gene: TRBV2; clone size: NA; J gene: TRBJ1-3; CDR3 DNA: TGTGCCAGCATGATCAACAGGGGGAACACCATATATTTT; CDR3 protein: CASMINRGNTIYF
D gene: NA; V gene: TRBV2; clone size: NA; J gene: TRBJ2-5; CDR3 DNA: TGTGCCAGCACCGGAGAGACCCAGTACTTC; CDR3 protein: CASTGETQYF
D gene: NA; V gene: TRBV13; clone size: few; J gene: TRBJ2-1; CDR3 DNA: TGTGCCAGCAGCTTAAGGTCAGAGTTATACAATGAGCAGTTCTTC; CDR3 protein: CASSLRSELYNEQFF
D gene: NA; V gene: TRBV4-3; clone size: NA; J gene: TRBJ1-1; CDR3 DNA: TGCGCCAGCAGCTACGCCGAAAACACTGAAGCTTTCTTT; CDR3 protein: CASSYAENTEAFF
D gene: NA; V gene: TRBV7-9; clone size: few; J gene: TRBJ2-4; CDR3 DNA: TGTGCCAGCAGCCGCGTGGGCCCAAAAGAAAACATTCAGTACTTC; CDR3 protein: CASSRVGPKENIQYF
D gene: NA; V gene: TRBV4-3; clone size: NA; J gene: TRBJ1-6; CDR3 DNA: TGCGCCAGCAGCCCCGGGCCCCCCGGGAATTCACCCCTCCACTTT; CDR3 protein: CASSPGPPGNSPLHF
D gene: TRBD1; V gene: TRBV2; clone size: NA; J gene: TRBJ2-7; CDR3 DNA: TGTGCCAGCAGTGAAACCCGGACAGGAGTCGAGCAGTACTTC; CDR3 protein: CASSETRTGVEQYF
D gene: NA; V gene: TRBV27; clone size: NA; J gene: TRBJ2-3; CDR3 DNA: TGTGCCAGGTATATGGGACGGTGCACAGATACGCAGTATTTT; CDR3 protein: CARYMGRCTDTQYF
D gene: NA; V gene: TRBV18; clone size: few; J gene: TRBJ2-3; CDR3 DNA: TGTGCCAGCTCACCAAGCAGGCAAGATACGCAGTATTTT; CDR3 protein: CASSPSRQDTQYF
D gene: NA; V gene: TRBV6-5; clone size: NA; J gene: TRBJ1-2; CDR3 DNA: TGTGCCAGCAGTTACTCCTCGGGACCATATGGCTACACCTTC; CDR3 protein: CASSYSSGPYGYTF
D gene: TRBD2; V gene: TRBV2; clone size: NA; J gene: TRBJ2-4; CDR3 DNA: TGTGCCAGCAGTGATAGCGGGGGGGCCAAAAACATTCAGTACTTC; CDR3 protein: CASSDSGGAKNIQYF
D gene: NA; V gene: TRBV19; clone size: NA; J gene: TRBJ2-5; CDR3 DNA: TGTGCCAGTAGTCTCGACAGACGGGGCCCCCGGGACTTC; CDR3 protein: CASSLDRRGPRDF
D gene: NA; V gene: TRBV4-3; clone size: few; J gene: TRBJ2-2; CDR3 DNA: TGCGCCAGCAGCCAAGAGGGCTACACCGGGGAGCTGTTTTTT; CDR3 protein: CASSQEGYTGELFF
D gene: TRBD1; V gene: TRBV5-1; clone size: NA; J gene: TRBJ2-4; CDR3 DNA: TGCGCCAGCAGCGAAGGACAGGGATTAGCCAAAAACATTCAGTACTTC; CDR3 protein: CASSEGQGLAKNIQYF
D gene: TRBD1; V gene: TRBV30; clone size: NA; J gene: TRBJ1-4; CDR3 DNA: TGTGCCTGGAGTGTACAGGGGCCGAGTGAAAAACTGTTTTTT; CDR3 protein: CAWSVQGPSEKLFF
D gene: NA; V gene: TRBV6-1; clone size: NA; J gene: TRBJ2-5; CDR3 DNA: TGTGCCAGTAGGGACGGGACCCAGTACTTC; CDR3 protein: CASRDGTQYF
D gene: NA; V gene: TRBV19; clone size: few; J gene: TRBJ1-5; CDR3 DNA: TGTGCCAGTAGTATAGTGGCCAGTGCCAATTCCAATCAGCCCCAGCATTTT; CDR3 protein: CASSIVASANSNQPQHF
D gene: TRBD1; V gene: TRBV29-1; clone size: NA; J gene: TRBJ2-5; CDR3 DNA: TGCAGCGCCTCGAGGGGGCGGGAGACCCAGTACTTC; CDR3 protein: CSASRGRETQYF
D gene: TRBD1; V gene: TRBV4-3; clone size: few; J gene: TRBJ2-7; CDR3 DNA: TGCGCCAGCAGCCAATTGACAGGGCCCTACGAGCAGTACTTC; CDR3 protein: CASSQLTGPYEQYF
D gene: NA; V gene: TRBV19; clone size: few; J gene: TRBJ1-5; CDR3 DNA: TGTGCCAGTATGAGAGTGGATAGCAATCAGCCCCAGCATTTT; CDR3 protein: CASMRVDSNQPQHF
D gene: TRBD1; V gene: TRBV28; clone size: NA; J gene: TRBJ2-3; CDR3 DNA: TGTGCCAGCAGGGTCCCGGGACAGCTCACAGATACGCAGTATTTT; CDR3 protein: CASRVPGQLTDTQYF
D gene: NA; V gene: TRBV29-1; clone size: NA; J gene: TRBJ1-1; CDR3 DNA: TGCAGCGTTGAAGATAATTGGATTCTGAACACTGAAGCTTTCTTT; CDR3 protein: CSVEDNWILNTEAFF
D gene: NA; V gene: TRBV6-1; clone size: few; J gene: TRBJ1-1; CDR3 DNA: TGTGCCAGCACCACCCCGGGCTCTGAAGCTTTCTTT; CDR3 protein: CASTTPGSEAFF
D gene: NA; V gene: TRBV7-3; clone size: NA; J gene: TRBJ1-6; CDR3 DNA: TGTGCCAGCAGCCACTCAAGGGATTCACCCCTCCACTTT; CDR3 protein: CASSHSRDSPLHF
D gene: NA; V gene: TRBV6-5; clone size: NA; J gene: TRBJ1-1; CDR3 DNA: TGTGCCAGCAGTTACAGACAGGTGAACACTGAAGCTTTCTTT; CDR3 protein: CASSYRQVNTEAFF
D gene: NA; V gene: TRBV20-1; clone size: NA; J gene: TRBJ2-5; CDR3 DNA: TGCAGTGCGAGTGAGCACGAGACCCAGTACTTC; CDR3 protein: CSASEHETQYF
D gene: NA; V gene: TRBV30; clone size: NA; J gene: TRBJ2-2; CDR3 DNA: TGTGCCTGGGGACAGTGGAACACCGGGGAGCTGTTTTTT; CDR3 protein: CAWGQWNTGELFF